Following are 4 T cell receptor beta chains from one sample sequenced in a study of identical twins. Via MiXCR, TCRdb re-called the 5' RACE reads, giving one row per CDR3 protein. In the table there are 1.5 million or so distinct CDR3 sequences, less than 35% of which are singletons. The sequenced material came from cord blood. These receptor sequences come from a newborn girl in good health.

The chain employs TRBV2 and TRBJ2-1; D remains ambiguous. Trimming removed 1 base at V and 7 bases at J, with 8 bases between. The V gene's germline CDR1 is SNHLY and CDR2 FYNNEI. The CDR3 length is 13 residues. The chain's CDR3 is CASSEETTNEQFF. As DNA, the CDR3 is TGTGCCAGCAGTGAAGAAACCACGAATGAGCAGTTCTTC.

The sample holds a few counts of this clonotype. The CDR3 DNA reads as TGTGCCAGCACCCGCGGATCCCGCTTGGATGGCTACACCTTC. Its translation is CASTRGSRLDGYTF. The rearrangement links TRBV3-1 to TRBJ1-2; D gene uncertain. The CDR3 extends over 14 amino acids. The ends were cut back, 7 bases at V and 6 bases at J, with 18 bases in the middle. The germline V gene encodes CDR1 LGHDT and CDR2 YNNKEL (reference sequence).

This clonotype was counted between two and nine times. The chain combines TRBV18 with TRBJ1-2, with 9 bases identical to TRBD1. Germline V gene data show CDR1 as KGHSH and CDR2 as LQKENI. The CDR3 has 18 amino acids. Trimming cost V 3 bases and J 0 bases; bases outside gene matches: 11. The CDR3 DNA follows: TGTGCCAGCTCACCCGGCATAGGACAGGGGATAGCTAACTATGGCTACACCTTC. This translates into CASSPGIGQGIANYGYTF.

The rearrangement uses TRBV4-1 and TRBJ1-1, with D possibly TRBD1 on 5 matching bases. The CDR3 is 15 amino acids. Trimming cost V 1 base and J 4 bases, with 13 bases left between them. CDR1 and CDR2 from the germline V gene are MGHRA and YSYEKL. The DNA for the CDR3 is TGCGCCAGCAGCCAAGGTTCAAGGGGCGGCACTGAAGCTTTCTTT. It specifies CASSQGSRGGTEAFF.